Detailed here is one T cell receptor beta chain. Its antigen is not identified. These data originate in a study of post-analysis software for immune sequencing data. Study-level findings and limits: Strong co-clustering by F measure was seen for same-batch samples. A few TRBV segments (TRBV5-6, TRBV5-1 and TRBV20-1 among them) occurred more frequently in patients than in controls. Among multiple sclerosis patients, normalized Chao1 diversity was significantly below that of controls.

Germline loops: CDR1 MGHDK, CDR2 SYGVNS. The CDR3 has 15 amino acids. Libraries were made from TCR beta cDNA, and they carried unique molecular identifiers. T cells numbering about 0.85 to 10 million yielded some 520,000 cDNA molecules. TCRdb redid the calling of the PCR reads with MiXCR, one entry per CDR3 protein. The sample has hundreds of thousands of distinct CDR3 sequences; approximately 50% are singletons. The genes are TRBV25-1 and TRBJ2-2; 7 bases map to TRBD1. Matching the DNA end better, TRBJ1-1 makes the J call doubtful. Sequencing used blood. The clonotype was recovered from a girl aged 5 to 17 with multiple sclerosis. CDR3 DNA: TGTGCCAGCAGTTCCCCCGCTACAGGGGCTACGGGAGCTTTCTTT. This translates into CASSSPATGATGAFF.